This T cell receptor beta chain was identified during a study of breast tumors, draining lymph nodes, adjacent tissues. Study observations and caveats: Data fit most tumor T cells coming from lymph node, expanding in tumor. That most tumor T cells come from lymph nodes remained unproven. Tumor TCR diversity was below lymph nodes but above nontumor tissue. Luminal-like breast cancer showed significantly higher tumor–nontumor repertoire similarity than basal-like.

Trimming pared 8 bases from V and 2 bases from J, leaving 8 bases between. CDR1 and CDR2 (germline): LNHDA, SQIVND (reference sequence). The CDR3 has 12 residues. Breast cancer patients provided tissue from their axillary draining lymph nodes. Via MiXCR, TCRdb re-called the multiplex PCR reads, giving one row per CDR3 protein. The table records some 230,000 distinct CDR3 sequences, around 34% of them present only once. There are many counts of this clonotype. Antigen: not known. This TCR derives from a female donor with breast cancer. Some clones in this sample may be carry-over from other donors' samples. V gene TRBV19 combines with J gene TRBJ2-3; D call uncertain. The specimen was axillary lymph node tissue. CDR3 sequence: CASRRSTDTQYF. CDR3 DNA: TGTGCCAGTCGGCGATCCACAGATACGCAGTATTTT.